This entry lists 2 T cell receptor beta chains sequenced from one sample in a study of tumor-infiltrating lymphocytes in oesophageal squamous cell carcinoma. TCRdb reanalysed the PCR reads using MiXCR and keeps one entry per CDR3 protein. The sample includes about 22,000 distinct CDR3 sequences, around a third seen only once; the top ten take 19%. Input material: esophageal tumor tissue. The receptors were sampled from a female donor with esophageal squamous cell carcinoma.

This clonotype was found a few times. The chain links TRBV30 to TRBJ2-1; 7 nucleotides agree with TRBD1. The J call may be mistaken, given a closer DNA end match to TRBJ2-7. CDR1 and CDR2 from the germline V gene are GTSNPN and SVGIG (reference sequence). The CDR3 has 11 residues. CDR3 bases: TGTGCCTACAAGACAGGGAACGAGCAGTACTTC. It yields the protein CAYKTGNEQYF.

Worth noting for this clonotype: The conserved final phenylalanine or tryptophan is absent from the CDR3, which likely points to a read error. The DNA is omitted, as the CDR3 cannot be located on it reliably, and the CDR3 follows TCRdb's listing. V is TRBV6-1 and J is TRBJ2-6; TRBD1, as called in the table, went unchecked against the DNA. Germline V lookup: CDR1 MNHNS, CDR2 SASEGT. The CDR3 comprises 14 residues, both ends counted. CDR3 amino acids: CASSRNGDEQFFGA.